The rows below give T cell receptor beta chains drawn from one sample of a study. In TCRdb, the 5' RACE reads were re-called with MiXCR into one record per CDR3 protein. This repertoire shows some 64,000 distinct CDR3 sequences, approximately 23% found once; its top ten account for about 3%. Sequencing was done on a sample of memory CD4+ T cells sorted from a lymph node. The source is a female donor with breast cancer. Each CDR3 is given with its conserved first and last residue. The order of the fields is J gene, clone size, V gene, D gene, CDR3 protein, CDR3 DNA. A D gene is named only where the DNA matches it firmly. Not every row has a clone size; where given, it reads once, few, many or a size class.

j_call: TRBJ2-3
clone_size: many
v_call: TRBV7-3
d_call: TRBD2
cdr3_aa: CASSLGLAGRTDTQYF
cdr3_nt: TGTGCCAGCAGCTTGGGACTAGCGGGAAGAACAGATACGCAGTATTTT

j_call: TRBJ2-4
clone_size: few
v_call: TRBV5-1
d_call: NA
cdr3_aa: CASSSDGAPRRAKNIQYF
cdr3_nt: TGCGCCAGCAGCTCCGACGGGGCACCTCGGAGGGCCAAAAACATTCAGTACTTC

j_call: TRBJ2-2
clone_size: few
v_call: TRBV9
d_call: NA
cdr3_aa: CASTPDGQRTGELFF
cdr3_nt: TGTGCCAGCACCCCAGATGGACAGCGCACCGGGGAGCTGTTTTTT

j_call: TRBJ2-2
clone_size: many
v_call: TRBV5-1
d_call: TRBD2
cdr3_aa: CASSRTSGNTGELFF
cdr3_nt: TGCGCCAGCAGCCGGACTAGCGGGAACACCGGGGAGCTGTTTTTT

j_call: TRBJ2-7
clone_size: NA
v_call: TRBV7-2
d_call: TRBD1
cdr3_aa: CASSFKTGGTVEQYF
cdr3_nt: TGTGCCAGCAGCTTCAAGACAGGGGGAACCGTCGAGCAGTACTTC

j_call: TRBJ2-7
clone_size: few
v_call: TRBV7-9
d_call: NA
cdr3_aa: CASSLGQSLYEQYF
cdr3_nt: TGTGCCAGCAGCTTGGGGCAGAGCCTCTACGAGCAGTACTTC

j_call: TRBJ2-2
clone_size: NA
v_call: TRBV29-1
d_call: TRBD1
cdr3_aa: CSVDSGTGDTGELFF
cdr3_nt: TGCAGCGTTGACTCCGGGACAGGCGACACCGGGGAGCTGTTTTTT

j_call: TRBJ2-7
clone_size: NA
v_call: TRBV7-6
d_call: NA
cdr3_aa: CASSLGRALKQYF
cdr3_nt: TGCGCCAGCAGCTTAGGAAGAGCTTTAAAGCAGTACTTC

j_call: TRBJ1-4
clone_size: NA
v_call: TRBV6-1
d_call: NA
cdr3_aa: CASRVTGNNEKLFF
cdr3_nt: TGTGCCAGCAGAGTGACAGGAAATAATGAAAAACTGTTTTTT

j_call: TRBJ2-1
clone_size: NA
v_call: TRBV12-3/TRBV12-4
d_call: TRBD2
cdr3_aa: CASSFPSGRANEQFF
cdr3_nt: TGTGCCAGCAGTTTCCCTAGCGGGAGGGCTAATGAGCAGTTCTTC

j_call: TRBJ2-2
clone_size: few
v_call: TRBV12-3/TRBV12-4
d_call: NA
cdr3_aa: CASSFAGNTGELFF
cdr3_nt: TGTGCCAGCAGTTTCGCGGGGAACACCGGGGAGCTGTTTTTT

j_call: TRBJ2-1
clone_size: NA
v_call: TRBV9
d_call: TRBD2
cdr3_aa: CASSVGSSGSVAYFRSGQFF
cdr3_nt: TGTGCCAGCAGCGTAGGTTCTAGCGGGAGCGTTGCCTACTTCCGGAGTGGGCAGTTCTTC

j_call: TRBJ2-2
clone_size: NA
v_call: TRBV5-5
d_call: NA
cdr3_aa: CASSPRGTDTGELFF
cdr3_nt: TGTGCCAGCAGCCCCCGAGGAACCGACACCGGGGAGCTGTTTTTT

j_call: TRBJ1-1
clone_size: NA
v_call: TRBV18
d_call: TRBD1
cdr3_aa: CASSPEAGGRTEAFF
cdr3_nt: TGTGCCAGCTCACCAGAGGCAGGGGGCCGGACTGAAGCTTTCTTT

j_call: TRBJ2-7
clone_size: NA
v_call: TRBV11-2
d_call: NA
cdr3_aa: CASSLLLTTFYEQYF
cdr3_nt: TGTGCCAGCAGTTTACTCCTGACTACCTTCTACGAGCAGTACTTC

j_call: TRBJ1-2
clone_size: NA
v_call: TRBV12-3/TRBV12-4
d_call: TRBD1
cdr3_aa: CASKPPDRANGYTF
cdr3_nt: TGTGCCAGCAAACCCCCAGACAGGGCGAATGGCTACACCTTC

j_call: TRBJ1-1
clone_size: many
v_call: TRBV6-5
d_call: TRBD1
cdr3_aa: CASSYRWTGGRGTEAFF
cdr3_nt: TGTGCCAGCAGTTACCGTTGGACAGGGGGCAGAGGCACTGAAGCTTTCTTT

j_call: TRBJ1-2
clone_size: NA
v_call: TRBV9
d_call: NA
cdr3_aa: CASSDSRGSGGYTF
cdr3_nt: TGTGCCAGCAGCGACTCCAGGGGATCTGGTGGCTACACCTTC

j_call: TRBJ2-4
clone_size: NA
v_call: TRBV15
d_call: NA
cdr3_aa: CATSRDRGHANIQYF
cdr3_nt: TGTGCCACCAGCAGAGATCGGGGGCACGCAAACATTCAGTACTTC

j_call: TRBJ2-5
clone_size: NA
v_call: TRBV7-2
d_call: NA
cdr3_aa: CASSSYLEETQYF
cdr3_nt: TGTGCCAGCAGCTCATACTTAGAAGAGACCCAGTACTTC

j_call: TRBJ1-1
clone_size: many
v_call: TRBV7-2
d_call: NA
cdr3_aa: CASSKRPGWGTEAFF
cdr3_nt: TGTGCCAGCAGCAAGCGACCGGGCTGGGGCACTGAAGCTTTCTTT

j_call: TRBJ1-2
clone_size: many
v_call: TRBV20-1
d_call: NA
cdr3_aa: CSAPRQNYGYTF
cdr3_nt: TGCAGTGCTCCACGACAGAACTATGGCTACACCTTC

j_call: TRBJ2-3
clone_size: few
v_call: TRBV11-2
d_call: TRBD2
cdr3_aa: CASSPSGNTDTQYF
cdr3_nt: TGTGCCAGCAGCCCTAGCGGGAACACAGATACGCAGTATTTT

j_call: TRBJ1-1
clone_size: NA
v_call: TRBV28
d_call: NA
cdr3_aa: CASSSPPTVSTEAFF
cdr3_nt: TGTGCCAGCAGTTCACCTCCAACCGTCAGCACTGAAGCTTTCTTT

j_call: TRBJ2-3
clone_size: few
v_call: TRBV11-2
d_call: NA
cdr3_aa: CASSLISGATQYF
cdr3_nt: TGTGCCAGCAGCTTAATTTCAGGGGCTACGCAGTATTTT

j_call: TRBJ2-5
clone_size: many
v_call: TRBV7-9
d_call: NA
cdr3_aa: CASSLRGLQETQYF
cdr3_nt: TGTGCCAGCAGCTTAAGGGGACTCCAAGAGACCCAGTACTTC

j_call: TRBJ1-1
clone_size: NA
v_call: TRBV10-3
d_call: NA
cdr3_aa: CAIRPRDNTEAFF
cdr3_nt: TGTGCCATCAGACCGAGAGACAACACTGAAGCTTTCTTT

j_call: TRBJ2-6
clone_size: many
v_call: TRBV5-1
d_call: TRBD1
cdr3_aa: CASSLGTGAGANVLTF
cdr3_nt: TGCGCCAGCAGCTTGGGAACAGGGGCTGGGGCCAACGTCCTGACTTTC

j_call: TRBJ1-2
clone_size: few
v_call: TRBV7-2
d_call: NA
cdr3_aa: CASSRGRSNYGYTF
cdr3_nt: TGTGCCAGCAGCAGGGGCAGATCTAACTATGGCTACACCTTC

j_call: TRBJ2-1
clone_size: NA
v_call: TRBV5-1
d_call: NA
cdr3_aa: CASSLVAGSYNEQFF
cdr3_nt: TGCGCCAGCAGCTTGGTGGCGGGTTCCTACAATGAGCAGTTCTTC

j_call: TRBJ2-3
clone_size: few
v_call: TRBV20-1
d_call: NA
cdr3_aa: CSAVIGDSDTDTQYF
cdr3_nt: TGCAGTGCCGTCATCGGGGACTCCGACACAGATACGCAGTATTTT

j_call: TRBJ2-5
clone_size: few
v_call: TRBV4-2
d_call: TRBD1
cdr3_aa: CASSRGTGEETQYF
cdr3_nt: TGTGCCAGCAGCCGAGGGACAGGGGAAGAGACCCAGTACTTC

j_call: TRBJ1-2
clone_size: NA
v_call: TRBV28
d_call: TRBD1
cdr3_aa: CASSLYRQGETF
cdr3_nt: TGTGCCAGCAGTTTATACCGACAGGGGGAAACCTTC

j_call: TRBJ1-5
clone_size: NA
v_call: TRBV7-2
d_call: NA
cdr3_aa: CASSAQLHQPQHF
cdr3_nt: TGTGCCAGCAGCGCACAGTTACATCAGCCCCAGCATTTT

j_call: TRBJ2-3
clone_size: few
v_call: TRBV20-1
d_call: NA
cdr3_aa: CSATPAVTDTQYF
cdr3_nt: TGCAGTGCTACCCCCGCGGTCACAGATACGCAGTATTTT

j_call: TRBJ2-1
clone_size: few
v_call: TRBV20-1
d_call: NA
cdr3_aa: CSARGGSKQFF
cdr3_nt: TGCAGTGCTAGAGGGGGTAGCAAGCAGTTCTTC

j_call: TRBJ2-5
clone_size: few
v_call: TRBV5-1
d_call: NA
cdr3_aa: CASSLTLFGETQYF
cdr3_nt: TGCGCCAGCAGCTTGACCTTGTTTGGAGAGACCCAGTACTTC

j_call: TRBJ2-7
clone_size: few
v_call: TRBV5-1
d_call: TRBD1
cdr3_aa: CAGGCGTGWYKQYF
cdr3_nt: TGCGCCGGCGGGTGTGGGACAGGGTGGTACAAGCAGTACTTC

j_call: TRBJ2-7
clone_size: NA
v_call: TRBV29-1
d_call: NA
cdr3_aa: CSVLGQTYEQYF
cdr3_nt: TGCAGCGTCTTGGGCCAGACCTACGAGCAGTACTTC